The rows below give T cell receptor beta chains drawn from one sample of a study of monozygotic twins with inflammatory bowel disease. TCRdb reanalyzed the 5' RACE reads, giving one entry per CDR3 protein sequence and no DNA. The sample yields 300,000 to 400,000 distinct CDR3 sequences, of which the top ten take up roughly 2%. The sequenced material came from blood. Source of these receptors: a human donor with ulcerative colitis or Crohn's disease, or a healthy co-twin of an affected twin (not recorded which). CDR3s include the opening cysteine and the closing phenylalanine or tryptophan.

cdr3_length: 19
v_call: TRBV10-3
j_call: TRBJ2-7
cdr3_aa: CAISADRGQTKASHYEQYF

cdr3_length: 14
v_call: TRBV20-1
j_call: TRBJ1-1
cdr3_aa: CSARRAEGNTEAFF

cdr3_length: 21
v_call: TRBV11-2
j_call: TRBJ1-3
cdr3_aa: CASSPVGSYRGIYKHGNTIYF

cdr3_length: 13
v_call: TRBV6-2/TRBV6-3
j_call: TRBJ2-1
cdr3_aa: CASSYVTGNEQFF

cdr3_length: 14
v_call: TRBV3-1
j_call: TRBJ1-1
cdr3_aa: CASRVRASVTEAFF

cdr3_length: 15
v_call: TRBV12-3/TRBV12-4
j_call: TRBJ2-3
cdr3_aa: CASSLQEQGTDTQYF

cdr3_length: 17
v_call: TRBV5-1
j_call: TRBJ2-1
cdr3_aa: CASSLLDYRGSYNEQFF

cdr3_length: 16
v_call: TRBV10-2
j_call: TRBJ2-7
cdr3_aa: CASSRGGTSGTYEQYF

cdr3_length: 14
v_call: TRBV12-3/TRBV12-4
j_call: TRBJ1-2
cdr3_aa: CASSTLDLRYDYTF

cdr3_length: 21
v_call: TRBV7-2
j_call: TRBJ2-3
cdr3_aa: CASSLPDDPDWTSGSSDTQYF

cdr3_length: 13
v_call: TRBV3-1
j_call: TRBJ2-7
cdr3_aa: CASSTMGKGEQYF

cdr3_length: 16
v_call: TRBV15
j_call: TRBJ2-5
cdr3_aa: CATSRDTLDSQETQYF

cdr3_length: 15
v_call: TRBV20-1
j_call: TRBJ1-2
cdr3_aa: CSASRAGADQHGYTF

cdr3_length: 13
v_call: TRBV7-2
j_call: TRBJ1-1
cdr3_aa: CASSSYLNTEAFF

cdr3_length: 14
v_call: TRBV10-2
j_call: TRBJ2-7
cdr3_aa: CASSEGPGSYEQYF

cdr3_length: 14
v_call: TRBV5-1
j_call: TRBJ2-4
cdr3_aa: CASSLGGRQNIQYF

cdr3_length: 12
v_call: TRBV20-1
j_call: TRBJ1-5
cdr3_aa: CSGAPGNQPQHF

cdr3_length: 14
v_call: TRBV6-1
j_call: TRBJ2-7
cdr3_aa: CASFSGTVSYEQYF

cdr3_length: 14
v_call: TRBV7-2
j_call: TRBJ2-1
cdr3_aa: CASSSAPLVHEQFF

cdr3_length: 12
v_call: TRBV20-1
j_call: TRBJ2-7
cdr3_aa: CSATGPQWEQYF

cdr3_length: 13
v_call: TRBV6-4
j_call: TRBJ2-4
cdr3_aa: CASSVDRGNIQYF

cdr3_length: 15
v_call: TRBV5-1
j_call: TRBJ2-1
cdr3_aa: CASSGGQLDYNEQFF

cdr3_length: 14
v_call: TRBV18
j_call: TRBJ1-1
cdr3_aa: CASSEDRTNTEAFF

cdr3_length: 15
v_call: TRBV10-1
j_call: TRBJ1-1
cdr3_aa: CASSRDAAGDTEAFF

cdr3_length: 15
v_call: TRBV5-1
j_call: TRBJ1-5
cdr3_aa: CASSFGPGTGQPQHF

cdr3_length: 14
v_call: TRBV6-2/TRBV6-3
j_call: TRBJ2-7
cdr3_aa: CASSSPTGGYEQYF

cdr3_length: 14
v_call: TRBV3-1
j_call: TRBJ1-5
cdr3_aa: CASSQDASNQPQHF

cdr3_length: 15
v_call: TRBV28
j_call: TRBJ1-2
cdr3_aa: CAISLASNGGYGYTF

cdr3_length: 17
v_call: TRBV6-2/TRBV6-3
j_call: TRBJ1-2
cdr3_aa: CASSYGRMTSSNYGYTF

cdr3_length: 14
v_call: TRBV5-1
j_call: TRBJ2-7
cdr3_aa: CASSSTSDSYEQYF

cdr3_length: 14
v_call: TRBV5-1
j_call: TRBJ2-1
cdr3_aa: CASSEAGPGNEQFF

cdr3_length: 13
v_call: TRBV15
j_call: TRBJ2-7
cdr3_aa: CATSRERVYEQYF

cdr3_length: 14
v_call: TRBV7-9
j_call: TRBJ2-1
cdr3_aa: CASRGAGSYNEQFF

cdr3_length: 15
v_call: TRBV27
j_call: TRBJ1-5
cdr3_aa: CASSVTRTVGQPQHF

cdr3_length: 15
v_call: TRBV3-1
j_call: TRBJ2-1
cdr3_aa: CASSQMLEQYNEQIF

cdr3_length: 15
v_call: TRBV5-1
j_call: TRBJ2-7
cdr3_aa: CASSFFAGETYEQYF

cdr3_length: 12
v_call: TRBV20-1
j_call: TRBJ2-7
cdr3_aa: CSVGTSGYEQYF

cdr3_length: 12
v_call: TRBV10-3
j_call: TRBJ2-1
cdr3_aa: CAIKLGGNEQFF

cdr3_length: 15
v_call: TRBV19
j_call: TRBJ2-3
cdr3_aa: CASSSGAVFTDTQYF

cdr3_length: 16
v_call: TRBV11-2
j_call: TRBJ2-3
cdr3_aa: CASSGETGAFTDTQYF

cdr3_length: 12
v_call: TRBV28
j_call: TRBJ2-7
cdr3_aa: CASSSQTYEQYF

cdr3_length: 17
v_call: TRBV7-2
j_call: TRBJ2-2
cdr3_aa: CASSLGGIRLNTGELFF

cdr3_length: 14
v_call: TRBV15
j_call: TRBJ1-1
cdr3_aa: CATSRDLRNTEAFF

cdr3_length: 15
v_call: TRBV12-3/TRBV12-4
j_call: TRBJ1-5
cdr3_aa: CASKGAGVSNLPQHF